One sample yielded the 27 T cell receptor beta chains listed below, sequenced in a study of T cell responses to AZD1222 COVID-19 vaccine. The data were produced by immunoSEQ multiplex PCR, yet TCRdb's version contains in-frame clones alone and is incomplete. The profile covers some 170,000 clones, with over 85% appearing a single time and 2% to 3% taken by the ten largest. This specimen consisted of peripheral blood, obtained on day 0 of AZD1222 vaccination. The receptor set was obtained from an adult in good health.

The V gene is TRBV5-8, the J gene TRBJ1-5, with D unclear. Per germline, CDR1 SGHTS and CDR2 YDEGEE. The length of the CDR3 is 15 residues. Trimming removed 4 bases at V and 0 bases at J, with 11 bases between. The CDR3 region has the DNA TGTGCCAGCAGCCCCAGAGGCTTTAGCAATCAGCCCCAGCATTTT. Amino acid sequence: CASSPRGFSNQPQHF.

Remarks on this clone: Other DNA sequences in this sample translate to the same CDR3. V usage is TRBV6-4 and J usage is TRBJ1-1; D uncertain. The germline gives CDR1 MRHNA, CDR2 SNTAGT. This CDR3 is built from 14 residues. Trimming took 0 bases from V and 1 from J, leaving 6 bases between them. The DNA for the CDR3 is TGTGCCAGCAGTGACTCTCCTGGGAACACTGAAGCTTTCTTT. Translated: CASSDSPGNTEAFF.

The rearrangement links TRBV21-1 to TRBJ2-1; the D call TRBD1 from the table was never checked on the DNA. TRBV21-1 is listed as a pseudogene. The CDR3 sequence is 11 residues long. CDR3 loop: CAIGLYNEQFF. Written as DNA, the CDR3 is TGTGCCATTGGGCTGTACAATGAGCAGTTCTTC.

J is TRBJ1-1 and V is TRBV3-1 (or the pseudogene TRBV3-2), with 7 bases lining up with TRBD1. The CDR3 spans 13 residues. V gave up 10 bases and J gave up 1 base; unmatched junction bases: 6. Germline CDR1 reads LGHDT; CDR2 reads YNNKEL (reference sequence). The CDR3 reads CATQGQSNTEAFF. The CDR3 bases are TGTGCCACCCAGGGACAGTCGAACACTGAAGCTTTCTTT.

The gene calls are TRBV27 and TRBJ1-6, with 8 bases lining up with TRBD1. The junction had 10 bases not matched to a gene; V was cut back by 5 bases and J by 7 bases. The CDR3 loop spans 16 amino acids. Looked up from germline, CDR1 is MNHEY and CDR2 is SMNVEV (reference sequence). The DNA of the CDR3 is TGTGCCAGCAGTCCCTTGACAGGGGCGCGCAATTCACCCCTCCACTTT. It encodes CASSPLTGARNSPLHF.

The J gene is TRBJ2-3, the V gene TRBV11-3; D is ambiguous. The CDR3 totals 15 residues. CDR1 SGHNT and CDR2 YENEEA come from the germline V gene. Trimming left V 1 base short and J 1 base short, with 9 bases between. The CDR3 region has the DNA TGTGCCAGCAGCTTAGTCCGCGGAGGCACAGATACGCAGTATTTT. This encodes CASSLVRGGTDTQYF.

The chain joins TRBV7-8 to TRBJ2-7; 10 bases are a match to TRBD2. This CDR3 has 19 amino acids. CDR1 is SGHVS, CDR2 FQNEAQ, per germline. Trimming at V came to 2 bases and at J to 0 bases, leaving 13 bases not matched to a gene. In nucleotides, the CDR3 is TGTGCCAGCAGCTTACGGCAGCGGGAGGGCCAACTTCCCTCCTACGAGCAGTACTTC. This sequence encodes CASSLRQREGQLPSYEQYF.

This rearrangement joins TRBV20-1 to TRBJ2-7, with 11 positions matching TRBD2. Germline V gives CDR1 DFQATT, CDR2 SNEGSKA (reference sequence). Unmatched junction bases numbered 7, after V lost 3 bases and J lost 6 bases. This CDR3 is built from 14 residues. The CDR3 DNA reads as TGCAGTGCTAGTGCTACTAGCGGGAGAGGCGAGCAGTACTTC. The encoded protein is CSASATSGRGEQYF.

This clone showed up just once. V is TRBV11-2 and J is TRBJ1-1; weak D call: TRBD1 (6 bases). V was pared by 8 bases and J by 13 bases, with 26 bases between. Per germline, CDR1 SGHAT and CDR2 FQNNGV. The CDR3 sequence is 14 residues long. The CDR3 loop reads CASSMGHEGMKLFF. Here the CDR3 DNA reads TGTGCCAGCTCGATGGGACACGAAGGGATGAAGCTTTTCTTT.

This clone is a singleton in its sample. The chain carries TRBV5-1 and TRBJ2-7, with 11 bases aligning to TRBD1. Germline V gene data show CDR1 as SGHRS and CDR2 as YFSETQ. Losses at the gene ends were 0 bases for V and 6 bases for J; bases not matched to a gene: 2. This CDR3 spans 14 amino acids. CDR3 in amino acids: CASSLGTGGVEQYF. The CDR3 nucleotides read TGCGCCAGCAGCTTGGGGACAGGGGGCGTCGAGCAGTACTTC.

The V call is TRBV27, the J call TRBJ1-1; a weak D match, TRBD1 (5 bases). The CDR3 length is 14 residues. Germline V gene data show CDR1 as MNHEY and CDR2 as SMNVEV (reference sequence). V was trimmed by 4 bases and J by 5 bases, leaving 14 bases between them. The CDR3 DNA reads TGTGCCAGCAGTTCCCGGGGGGGAGGGACTGAAGCTTTCTTT. Its translation is CASSSRGGGTEAFF.

This sequence joins TRBV5-6 and TRBJ2-1; 8 nucleotides match TRBD1. This CDR3 spans 15 amino acids. V trimming: 4 bases; J trimming: 9 bases; junction bases outside the gene matches: 12. CDR1 is SGHDT, CDR2 YYEEEE, per germline. CDR3 residues: CASSIWTGSSSEQFF. Here the CDR3 DNA reads TGTGCCAGCAGCATATGGACAGGGTCAAGCAGTGAGCAGTTCTTC.

In its sample, this clone was seen once. The chain combines TRBV24-1 with TRBJ2-1; D is perhaps TRBD1 (6 bases). CDR3 size: 17 residues. CDR1 and CDR2 from the germline V gene are KGHDR and SFDVKD. Trimming removed 2 bases at V and 0 bases at J, with 13 bases between. CDR3 region: CATSDYGDTLSYNEQFF. The CDR3 DNA is TGTGCCACCAGTGATTATGGGGACACCCTCTCCTACAATGAGCAGTTCTTC.

This sequence joins TRBV18 and TRBJ1-1; perhaps TRBD1 as D (5 bases). The CDR3 runs to 13 residues. Trimming pared 3 bases from V and 12 bases from J, leaving 17 bases between. The V gene's germline CDR1 is KGHSH and CDR2 LQKENI. CDR3 residues: CASSPSDSRPTFF. The CDR3 DNA reads TGTGCCAGCTCACCGAGTGACAGCAGACCTACTTTCTTT.

This chain links TRBV6-5 with TRBJ1-2; 8 bases agree with TRBD1. V trimming: 6 bases; J trimming: 8 bases; junction bases outside the gene matches: 14. The germline V gene has CDR1 MNHEY and CDR2 SVGAGI. This CDR3 is built from 15 residues. The CDR3 spells CASSAFGQGPGGYTF. CDR3 sequence (DNA): TGTGCCAGCAGCGCTTTCGGACAGGGACCGGGGGGCTACACCTTC.

This rearrangement joins TRBV11-3 to TRBJ2-4; D unresolved. This CDR3 contains 13 residues. Trimming removed 0 bases from V and 6 bases from J, with 6 bases in between. CDR1 is SGHNT and CDR2 is YENEEA in the germline V gene. The CDR3 coding sequence is TGTGCCAGCAGCTTAGACAGAAGAAACATTCAGTACTTC. Residues: CASSLDRRNIQYF.

The gene calls are TRBV6-5 and TRBJ1-1; 9 positions match TRBD1. Germline trimming cut 2 bases from V and 5 bases from J; bases unmatched to any gene: 0. Germline lookup yields CDR1 MNHEY and CDR2 SVGAGI. This CDR3 is built from 13 residues. In DNA form, the CDR3 reads TGTGCCAGCAGTTACGGGACAGGGACTGAAGCTTTCTTT. Residues: CASSYGTGTEAFF.

This chain links TRBV5-4 with TRBJ2-1, with TRBD2 matching over 14 bases. Germline CDR1 reads SGHNT; CDR2 reads YYREEE (reference sequence). The V segment lost 5 bases and the J segment 5 bases; nucleotides outside the gene matches: 6. The CDR3 sequence is 16 residues long. The CDR3 region has the DNA TGTGCCAGCAGGCGGACTAGCGGGAGGACCGACAATGAGCAGTTCTTC. Protein sequence: CASRRTSGRTDNEQFF.

The chain couples TRBV4-1 to TRBJ1-1, with TRBD1 identical over 7 bases. The CDR3 sequence is 15 residues long. Per germline, CDR1 MGHRA and CDR2 YSYEKL. Losses at the gene ends were 5 bases for V and 2 bases for J; bases not matched to a gene: 8. The CDR3 reads CASSFDRAPNTEAFF. The DNA of the CDR3 is TGCGCCAGCAGCTTTGACAGGGCCCCCAACACTGAAGCTTTCTTT.

This chain uses TRBV3-1 (or the pseudogene TRBV3-2) with TRBJ1-2, with D possibly being TRBD1 (5 bases). The V end was cut by 3 bases, the J end by 7 bases, with 18 bases between. CDR1 LGHDT and CDR2 YNNKEL come from the germline V gene (reference sequence). CDR3 size: 15 residues. In DNA form, the CDR3 reads TGTGCCAGCAGCCAGGGGGGGATCGTGATAGGTGGCTACACCTTC. Translation: CASSQGGIVIGGYTF.

The rearrangement uses TRBV18 and TRBJ2-7; 9 nucleotides match TRBD2. From germline, CDR1 is KGHSH and CDR2 LQKENI. The CDR3 loop spans 18 amino acids. V was pared by 3 bases and J by 6 bases, with 18 bases of the junction left unmatched. In nucleotides, the CDR3 is TGTGCCAGCTCACCGGGTAATCTGCGGGAGGGCCCGACGGGCGAGCAGTACTTC. This codes for CASSPGNLREGPTGEQYF. The full variable domain, with the rest looked up from reference TRBV18 and TRBJ2-7, is NAGVMQNPRHLVRRRGQEARLRCSPMKGHSHVYWYRQLPEEGLKFMVYLQKENIIDESGMPKERFSAEFPKEGPSILRIQQVVRGDSAAYFCASSPGNLREGPTGEQYFGPGTRLTVT.

The chain combines TRBV19 with TRBJ1-5, with D tentatively TRBD1 (5 bases). Germline V gene sequence: CDR1 LNHDA, CDR2 SQIVND (reference sequence). The CDR3 has 13 amino acids. Trimming removed 5 bases from V and 5 bases from J, with 10 bases in between. This chain's CDR3 is CASSVQGDQPQHF. CDR3 in DNA: TGTGCCAGTAGTGTGCAGGGAGATCAGCCCCAGCATTTT.

The chain uses TRBV5-1 and TRBJ1-4, with D possibly being TRBD1 (6 bases). The CDR3 is 16 residues long. Germline values: CDR1 SGHRS, CDR2 YFSETQ. Between the trimmed V and J ends, which lost 5 bases and 2 bases, there was a span of 16 bases. The CDR3 DNA reads as TGCGCCAGCAGGACAGGCGCCGGGGCGACTAATGAAAAACTGTTTTTT. Translated, it gives CASRTGAGATNEKLFF.

The chain links TRBV6-5 to TRBJ1-1; TRBD1 might be the D (5 bases). This CDR3 has 13 residues. Germline CDR1 reads MNHEY; CDR2 reads SVGAGI. V was cut by 8 bases and J by 5 bases, with 15 bases left in between. The CDR3 spells CASGRGRETEAFF. DNA of the CDR3: TGTGCCAGCGGACGGGGGAGAGAAACTGAAGCTTTCTTT.

This sequence joins TRBV12-3 or TRBV12-4 and TRBJ2-7; 7 nucleotides line up with TRBD1. J was trimmed by 5 bases and V by 5 bases; bases with no gene match: 6. The CDR3 is made up of 13 amino acids. CDR3 loop: CASSRQGPHEQYF. The CDR3 nucleotides are TGTGCCAGCAGTCGACAGGGACCCCACGAGCAGTACTTC.

The chain combines TRBV27 with TRBJ2-3, with D perhaps TRBD1 (6 bases). This CDR3 contains 16 residues. Germline CDR1 reads MNHEY; CDR2 reads SMNVEV (reference sequence). Between the trimmed V and J ends, which lost 6 bases and 2 bases, there was a span of 18 bases. As DNA, the CDR3 is TGTGCCAGCAGCATACAGGGTCGGGCACACACAGATACGCAGTATTTT. Amino acids: CASSIQGRAHTDTQYF.

The chain uses TRBV30 and TRBJ2-1; TRBD2 might be the D (5 bases). V was trimmed by 1 base and J by 4 bases, leaving 8 bases between them. This CDR3 comprises 13 residues. From germline, CDR1 is GTSNPN and CDR2 SVGIG (reference sequence). CDR3: CAWSEAVYNEQFF. The CDR3 DNA sequence: TGTGCCTGGAGTGAAGCGGTGTACAATGAGCAGTTCTTC.